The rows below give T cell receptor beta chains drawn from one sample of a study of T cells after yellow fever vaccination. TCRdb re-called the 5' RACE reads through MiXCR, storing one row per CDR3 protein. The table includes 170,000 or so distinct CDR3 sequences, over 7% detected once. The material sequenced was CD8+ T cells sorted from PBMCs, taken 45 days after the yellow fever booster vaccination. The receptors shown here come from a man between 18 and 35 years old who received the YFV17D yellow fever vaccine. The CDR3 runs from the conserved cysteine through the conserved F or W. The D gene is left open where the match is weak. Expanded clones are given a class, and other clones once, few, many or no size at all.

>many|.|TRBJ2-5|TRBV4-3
CASSQSTGETQYF
TGCGCCAGCAGCCAATCAACGGGAGAGACCCAGTACTTC
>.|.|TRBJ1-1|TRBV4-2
CASSHETGIGGTEAFF
TGTGCCAGCAGCCATGAAACAGGGATCGGGGGCACTGAAGCTTTCTTT
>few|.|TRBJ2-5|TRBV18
CASSRRGPRETQYF
TGTGCCAGCTCACGACGGGGGCCGAGGGAGACCCAGTACTTC
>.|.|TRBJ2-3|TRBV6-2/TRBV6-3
CASSYSFQDTQYF
TGTGCCAGCAGTTACTCGTTTCAGGATACGCAGTATTTT
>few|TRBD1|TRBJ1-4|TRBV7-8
CASSTPLRDRGRIIEKLFF
TGTGCCAGCAGCACCCCACTCCGGGACAGGGGGCGCATAATTGAAAAACTGTTTTTT
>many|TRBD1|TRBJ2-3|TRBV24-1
CATSDLRDSQDTQYF
TGTGCCACCAGTGATTTGAGGGACAGTCAAGATACGCAGTATTTT
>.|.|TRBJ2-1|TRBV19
CASSYGGIYNEQFF
TGTGCCAGTAGTTACGGAGGGATTTACAATGAGCAGTTCTTC
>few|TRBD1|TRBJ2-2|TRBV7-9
CASSKPTGGTGELFF
TGTGCCAGCAGTAAACCGACAGGGGGGACCGGGGAGCTGTTTTTT
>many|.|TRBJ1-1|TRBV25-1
CASRGAEAFF
TGTGCCAGCAGGGGCGCTGAAGCTTTCTTT
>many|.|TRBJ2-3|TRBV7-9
CASEPPRSGFTDTQYF
TGTGCCAGCGAACCCCCTAGAAGCGGCTTCACAGATACGCAGTATTTT
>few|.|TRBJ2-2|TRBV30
CAWSVRRGWTGELFF
TGTGCCTGGAGTGTAAGACGGGGATGGACCGGGGAGCTGTTTTTT
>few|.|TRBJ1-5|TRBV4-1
CASSPRGQWEGPQHF
TGCGCCAGCAGCCCTCGAGGACAGTGGGAAGGGCCCCAGCATTTT
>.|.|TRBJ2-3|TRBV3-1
CASSQAVDGSSTDTQYF
TGTGCCAGCAGCCAAGCAGTTGACGGCTCTAGCACAGATACGCAGTATTTT
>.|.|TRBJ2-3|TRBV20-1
CSARPAAESLQYF
TGCAGTGCTAGGCCCGCGGCAGAGAGCTTGCAGTATTTT
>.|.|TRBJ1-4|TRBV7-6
CASSFYWTIEKLFF
TGTGCCAGCAGCTTCTATTGGACGATCGAAAAACTGTTTTTT
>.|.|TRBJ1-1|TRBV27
CASSAKVNTEAFF
TGTGCCAGCAGTGCGAAGGTGAACACTGAAGCTTTCTTT
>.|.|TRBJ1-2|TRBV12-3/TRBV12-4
CASSSSQLYGYTF
TGTGCCAGCAGTTCATCGCAGCTCTATGGCTACACCTTC
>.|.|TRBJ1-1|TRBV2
CASSGGPGAFF
TGTGCCAGCAGTGGGGGGCCCGGGGCTTTCTTT
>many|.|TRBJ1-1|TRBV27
CASSLGTQAFF
TGTGCCAGCAGCCTCGGGACGCAAGCTTTCTTT
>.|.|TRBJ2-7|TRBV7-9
CASSSTITMTYEQYF
TGTGCCAGCAGCTCGACCATCACAATGACCTACGAGCAGTACTTC
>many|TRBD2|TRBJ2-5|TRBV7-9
CASSHAGGKETQYF
TGTGCCAGCAGCCACGCGGGAGGGAAGGAGACCCAGTACTTC
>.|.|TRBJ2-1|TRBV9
CASRILADNEQFF
TGTGCCAGCCGCATACTAGCAGACAATGAGCAGTTCTTC
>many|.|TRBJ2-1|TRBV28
CASSRSQPGPNYNEQFF
TGTGCCAGCAGTCGATCTCAACCGGGACCTAATTACAATGAGCAGTTCTTC
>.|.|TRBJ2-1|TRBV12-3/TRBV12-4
CASTFAGPKQFF
TGTGCCAGCACCTTCGCGGGCCCAAAGCAGTTCTTC
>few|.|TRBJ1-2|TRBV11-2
CASRSPEGQSGYGYTF
TGTGCCAGCAGATCCCCGGAGGGGCAGTCTGGCTATGGCTACACCTTC
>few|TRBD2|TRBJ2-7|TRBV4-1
CASSQSGGGGGVYEQYF
TGCGCCAGCAGCCAAAGCGGGGGTGGCGGGGGTGTCTACGAGCAGTACTTC
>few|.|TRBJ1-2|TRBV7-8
CASSVGTLANYGYTF
TGTGCCAGCAGCGTCGGGACTCTAGCTAACTATGGCTACACCTTC
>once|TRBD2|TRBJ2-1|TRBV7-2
CASSSERGGRDEQFF
TGTGCCAGCAGCTCCGAGCGGGGGGGCCGGGATGAGCAGTTCTTC
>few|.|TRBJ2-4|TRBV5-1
CASSFELAKNIQYF
TGCGCCAGCAGCTTTGAGTTAGCCAAAAACATTCAGTACTTC
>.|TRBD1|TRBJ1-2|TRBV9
CASSGDRESNYGYTF
TGTGCCAGCAGCGGCGACAGGGAATCTAACTATGGCTACACCTTC
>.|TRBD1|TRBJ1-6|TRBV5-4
CASSLFPGQGGSPLHF
TGTGCCAGCAGCTTGTTTCCGGGACAGGGAGGATCACCCCTCCACTTT
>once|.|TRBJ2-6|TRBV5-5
CACSLFRAGANVLTF
TGTGCCTGCAGCTTGTTCAGGGCTGGGGCCAACGTCCTGACTTTC